The 27 T cell receptor beta chains reported below all come from one sample, sequenced in a study of blood T cells in healthy people across ages. The second PCR ran about 6 to 11 cycles with a sample-barcoded 5' primer and J-beta primers. TCRdb processed the 5' RACE reads anew with MiXCR; each CDR3 protein has one entry. The sample shows about 1.4 million distinct CDR3 sequences, approximately 59% of them seen only once. The sample consisted of blood. These receptors came from a man aged 18 to 29 in good health.

The chain is built from TRBV7-8 and TRBJ1-1, with 7 bases fitting TRBD1. The CDR3 is made up of 13 amino acids. Germline values: CDR1 SGHVS, CDR2 FQNEAQ. V lost 5 bases, J lost 5 bases, and 5 bases stayed unmatched. CDR3 sequence reads: CASSAGGWTEAFF. The CDR3 nucleotides read TGTGCCAGCAGCGCAGGGGGTTGGACTGAAGCTTTCTTT.

This chain uses TRBV6-6 with TRBJ2-5, with D possibly being TRBD1 (5 bases). The CDR3 spans 15 residues. The ends were cut back, 2 bases at V and 1 base at J, with 11 bases in the middle. In germline, CDR1 is MNHNY, CDR2 SVGAGI (reference sequence). The DNA for the CDR3 is TGTGCCAGCAGTTACACAAACAGGATCCAAGAGACCCAGTACTTC. It specifies CASSYTNRIQETQYF.

This clonotype was detected once. This chain links TRBV5-6 with TRBJ1-2, with a weak D call TRBD1 (6 bases). The V end lost 4 bases, the J end lost 3 bases, and 22 bases lay between the germline ends. The CDR3 is 17 amino acids. Germline values: CDR1 SGHDT, CDR2 YYEEEE. The CDR3 region is CASSTGTQGSSYYGYTF. CDR3 coding DNA: TGTGCCAGCAGCACCGGGACACAAGGCTCATCCTACTATGGCTACACCTTC.

This clonotype appeared a few times. This chain joins TRBV6-5 and TRBJ2-1, with 7 bases aligning to TRBD2. The length of the CDR3 is 14 residues. The V segment lost 2 bases and the J segment 7 bases; nucleotides outside the gene matches: 5. Germline loops: CDR1 MNHEY, CDR2 SVGAGI. The CDR3 region is CASSYGGSSNEQFF. CDR3 DNA: TGTGCCAGCAGTTACGGCGGGAGTAGTAATGAGCAGTTCTTC.

V gene TRBV28 combines with J gene TRBJ2-7; 8 nucleotides align to TRBD1. The CDR3 has 14 residues. The V segment lost 6 bases and the J segment 6 bases; nucleotides outside the gene matches: 10. Germline values: CDR1 MDHEN, CDR2 SYDVKM. CDR3 nucleotide sequence: TGTGCCAGCAGCCAGGTTGCAGGGGGCGGCGAGCAGTACTTC. Translating gives CASSQVAGGGEQYF. The full variable domain, rest sourced from reference TRBV28 and TRBJ2-7, is DVKVTQSSRYLVKRTGEKVFLECVQDMDHENMFWYRQDPGLGLRLIYFSYDVKMKEKGDIPEGYSVSREKKERFSLILESASTNQTSMYLCASSQVAGGGEQYFGPGTRLTVT.

The chain combines TRBV19 with TRBJ2-1; possible D gene TRBD2, 6 bases. Germline CDR1 and CDR2: LNHDA and SQIVND (reference sequence). This CDR3 spans 15 amino acids. V was clipped by 1 base and J by 4 bases, with 11 bases between them. This CDR3 is CASSIAGTHYNEQFF. The CDR3 DNA reads as TGTGCCAGTAGTATAGCCGGGACTCATTACAATGAGCAGTTCTTC.

This clonotype was detected only once. The V gene is TRBV7-2, the J gene TRBJ2-3; the match to TRBD2 covers 8 bases. The CDR3 contains 20 residues. Germline assignment: CDR1 SGHTA and CDR2 FQGNSA. Losses at the gene ends were 1 base for V and 7 bases for J; bases not matched to a gene: 22. DNA for the CDR3: TGTGCCAGCAGCTTAGTGGGGGGGAATGAAAAGCGGGAGTACGATCATACGCAGTATTTT. Translated: CASSLVGGNEKREYDHTQYF.

For this clonotype: Sequence at one end of the junction differs from germline and may be a read error. The chain employs TRBV4-1 and TRBJ2-1; 7 bases match TRBD2. Germline-derived CDR1 and CDR2 are MGHRA and YSYEKL. The CDR3 contains 15 residues. CDR3 DNA sequence: TGCGCCAGCAGTCAAGTTGCGGGAGTCCCGAATGAGCAGTTCTTC. Its protein product is CASSQVAGVPNEQFF.

This clonotype was counted only a few times. The CDR3 coding sequence is TGTGCCAGCAGTTCCCTAACCCAAAGGACTCTCTATGGCTACACCTTC. This translates into CASSSLTQRTLYGYTF. This chain joins TRBV27 and TRBJ1-2; D uncertain. Germline lookup yields CDR1 MNHEY and CDR2 SMNVEV (reference sequence). CDR3 size: 16 residues. V dropped 4 bases and J dropped 4 bases, with 19 bases sitting between them.

The rearrangement links TRBV25-1 to TRBJ2-3; D may be TRBD2 (5 bases). Germline CDR1 MGHDK, CDR2 SYGVNS. The CDR3 has 14 residues. The V end lost 4 bases, the J end lost 2 bases, and 10 bases lay between the germline ends. CDR3: CASSVRGHTDTQYF. For the CDR3, the DNA is TGTGCCAGCAGTGTTAGAGGGCACACAGATACGCAGTATTTT.

The V gene is TRBV7-2, the J gene TRBJ2-5; no clear D gene. V was cut by 6 bases and J by 11 bases, with 19 bases left in between. CDR3 length equals 13 residues. The germline gives CDR1 SGHTA, CDR2 FQGNSA. Written as DNA, the CDR3 is TGTGCCAGCAGTCCTCAGGTCTGGAATGAGCAGTACTTC. Its translation: CASSPQVWNEQYF.

The V gene is TRBV7-9, the J gene TRBJ2-6; the D gene is possibly TRBD2 (6 bases). The ends were cut back, 2 bases at V and 0 bases at J, with 14 bases in the middle. Germline V CDR1 and CDR2: SEHNR, FQNEAQ (reference sequence). The CDR3 is made up of 18 amino acids. CDR3: CASSLTGLVSSGANVLTF. The CDR3, as DNA: TGTGCCAGCAGCTTAACGGGACTTGTATCCTCTGGGGCCAACGTCCTGACTTTC.

This chain links TRBV9 with TRBJ2-6; D gene uncertain. This CDR3 contains 15 residues. Germline V gene lookup returns CDR1 SGDLS and CDR2 YYNGEE. Trimming pared 5 bases from V and 0 bases from J, leaving 9 bases between. The CDR3 DNA reads as TGTGCCAGCAGTGTGAGGACCTCTGGGGCCAACGTCCTGACTTTC. This translates into CASSVRTSGANVLTF. Variable domain in full (rest from reference TRBV9 and TRBJ2-6): DSGVTQTPKHLITATGQRVTLRCSPRSGDLSVYWYQQSLDQGLQFLIQYYNGEERAKGNILERFSAQQFPDLHSELNLSSLELGDSALYFCASSVRTSGANVLTFGAGSRLTVL.

CDR3 bases: TGTGCCACCAGCAGACCCGAAGACACTACCCTTCAGTACCAAGAGACCCAGTACTTC. Protein: CATSRPEDTTLQYQETQYF. The genes are TRBV15 and TRBJ2-5; D unresolved. From germline, CDR1 is LNHNV and CDR2 YYDKDF (reference sequence). V lost 2 bases and J 0 bases, leaving 22 bases between the germline ends. This CDR3 comprises 19 residues.

The chain uses TRBV28 and TRBJ2-4; possibly TRBD2 for D (6 bases). Matching the DNA end better, TRBJ2-7 makes the J call doubtful. This CDR3 region has 17 residues. Germline V gives CDR1 MDHEN, CDR2 SYDVKM. The CDR3 DNA follows: TGTGCCAGCAGTTTAGGGCATTGGCGCGGGGAGGCTATCGAGCAGTACTTC. Residues: CASSLGHWRGEAIEQYF.

The sample holds a few counts of this clonotype. The chain's CDR3 is CASSLEGVRMNTEAFF. CDR3 nucleotide sequence: TGTGCCAGCAGCTTAGAAGGGGTCCGCATGAACACTGAAGCTTTCTTT. The chain links TRBV7-9 to TRBJ1-1; possibly TRBD1 for D (5 bases). This CDR3 region has 16 residues. Trimming removed 1 base at V and 0 bases at J, with 12 bases between. Germline assignment: CDR1 SEHNR and CDR2 FQNEAQ (reference sequence).

Here the CDR3 DNA reads TGTGCCAGCAGCGGGCAACATTCCTACGAGCAGTACTTC. Translating it yields CASSGQHSYEQYF. V is TRBV13 and J is TRBJ2-7; no definite D call. Trimming shortened V by 5 bases and J by 1 base, and 9 bases separated the two germline ends. The CDR3 runs to 13 residues. CDR1 and CDR2 from the germline V gene are PRHDT and FYEKMQ (reference sequence).

This clonotype came up a few times. CDR3 coding DNA: TGCAGCGTTGAAGAACAAGGGGAGCAGTTCTTC. It codes for CSVEEQGEQFF. J is TRBJ2-1 and V is TRBV29-1; D gene unclear. The germline CDR1 and CDR2 sequences are SQVTM and ANQGSEA. The CDR3 is 11 amino acids. V dropped 0 bases and J dropped 10 bases, with 7 bases sitting between them.

The V call is TRBV15, the J call TRBJ2-5, with D tentatively TRBD1 (6 bases). Germline V CDR1 and CDR2: LNHNV, YYDKDF (reference sequence). The V gene lost 0 bases and the J gene lost 5 bases, with 10 bases spanning the gap. This CDR3 contains 14 residues. CDR3 sequence (DNA): TGTGCCACCAGCAGAGAGAGGGGGTGGGAGACCCAGTACTTC. Translation: CATSRERGWETQYF.

The chain joins TRBV2 to TRBJ2-6; D call uncertain. Germline lookup yields CDR1 SNHLY and CDR2 FYNNEI. Trimming took 7 bases from V and 0 from J, leaving 13 bases between them. This CDR3 is built from 16 residues. The chain's CDR3 is CASTLRAASGANVLTF. CDR3 in DNA: TGTGCCAGCACCCTACGGGCAGCCTCTGGGGCCAACGTCCTGACTTTC.

The rearrangement uses TRBV15 and TRBJ1-1, with D possibly matching TRBD1 (5 bases). The V gene lost 0 bases and the J gene lost 2 bases, with 7 bases spanning the gap. The CDR3 is 14 residues long. CDR1 LNHNV and CDR2 YYDKDF come from the germline V gene (reference sequence). CDR3 amino acids: CATSRETANTEAFF. The DNA of the CDR3 is TGTGCCACCAGCAGAGAGACAGCAAACACTGAAGCTTTCTTT. Looking up the rest from reference TRBV15 and TRBJ1-1 gives the full variable domain: DAMVIQNPRYQVTQFGKPVTLSCSQTLNHNVMYWYQQKSSQAPKLLFHYYDKDFNNEADTPDNFQSRRPNTSFCFLDIRSPGLGDTAMYLCATSRETANTEAFFGQGTRLTVV.

The chain employs TRBV20-1 and TRBJ2-7; D call uncertain. This CDR3 has 11 residues. The germline CDR1 and CDR2 sequences are DFQATT and SNEGSKA (reference sequence). V was trimmed by 4 bases and J by 4 bases, leaving 8 bases between them. The CDR3 loop reads CSAMMGYEQYF. The CDR3 DNA reads as TGCAGTGCTATGATGGGATACGAGCAGTACTTC.

This clonotype appeared a few times. The V call is TRBV6-1, the J call TRBJ1-1; no firm D call. The germline V gene has CDR1 MNHNS and CDR2 SASEGT. V lost 2 bases and J lost 1, with 8 bases in between. This CDR3 is built from 14 residues. The CDR3 nucleotides are TGTGCCAGCAGTGAAATACCTGAGAACACTGAAGCTTTCTTT. The encoded protein is CASSEIPENTEAFF.

This clonotype was seen once. The chain combines TRBV20-1 with TRBJ2-3; tentative D call: TRBD1 (5 bases). Germline lookup yields CDR1 DFQATT and CDR2 SNEGSKA (reference sequence). This CDR3 is built from 16 residues. Trimming pared 0 bases from V and 2 bases from J, leaving 15 bases between. The DNA of the CDR3 is TGCAGTGCTAGAGATTTTCTGACAGCCTACACAGATACGCAGTATTTT. Translation: CSARDFLTAYTDTQYF.

Only a few counts were recorded for this clonotype. The chain is built from TRBV4-3 and TRBJ2-7, with TRBD1 identical over 10 bases. The CDR3 is made up of 17 amino acids. Germline CDR1 is LGHNA and CDR2 is YSLEER. V gave up 1 base and J gave up 4 bases; unmatched junction bases: 10. For the CDR3, the DNA is TGCGCCAGCAGCCAAGCGCCCCTCGACAGGGGGCATTACGAGCAGTACTTC. This translates into CASSQAPLDRGHYEQYF.

This clonotype appeared a few times. J is TRBJ2-1 and V is TRBV6-5; TRBD1 might be the D (5 bases). The V gene lost 2 bases and the J gene lost 0 bases, with 11 bases spanning the gap. Germline V gene lookup returns CDR1 MNHEY and CDR2 SVGAGI. This CDR3 region has 16 residues. The CDR3, as DNA: TGTGCCAGCAGTTACCTGGGGCTGGGCTCCTACAATGAGCAGTTCTTC. Protein sequence: CASSYLGLGSYNEQFF.

This clonotype is a singleton in its sample. Here the CDR3 DNA reads TGCAGTGCTAGGGGGGCCGGGGCCGTGAACACTGAAGCTTTCTTT. It yields the protein CSARGAGAVNTEAFF. This sequence joins TRBV20-1 and TRBJ1-1, with a possible D match to TRBD1 (6 bases). The CDR3 is 15 residues long. V lost 3 bases, J lost 0 bases, and 14 bases lay in between. Germline assignment: CDR1 DFQATT and CDR2 SNEGSKA (reference sequence).